The rows below give T cell receptor beta chains drawn from one sample of a study of T cells in Graves' hyperthyroidism and ophthalmopathy. TCRdb re-analysed the multiplex PCR reads in MiXCR, keeping a single row per CDR3 protein. The sample holds roughly 500,000 distinct CDR3 sequences, roughly 25% seen once. Sequenced: blood. The receptors derive from a woman in her 30s with Graves' ophthalmopathy. The conserved cysteine and the conserved F or W are not part of the CDR3 here. The D gene is left open where the match is weak. The size entry is marked missing in some rows and otherwise reads once, few, many or a size class.

clone_size cdr3_length v_call d_call cdr3_aa
NA 11 TRBV20-1 NA SARRDGNTEAF
many 13 TRBV6-1 TRBD1 ASTRDRVSNQPQH
many 13 TRBV7-2 NA ASSFMGGYQETQY
many 10 TRBV10-2 NA ASSESSTEAF
few 14 TRBV6-5 TRBD2 ASSYRLEGGPYEQY
NA 10 TRBV12-3/TRBV12-4 NA ASSPVSTEQL
many 11 TRBV5-1 NA ASSSAGLYEQY
many 14 TRBV6-5 NA ASSLQGRGENQPQH
NA 12 TRBV5-1 NA ASTDPQGRTEAF
once 13 TRBV11-2 NA ASSFTHPPNTEAF
once 13 TRBV27 NA ASSPSTALGQPQH
many 14 TRBV6-1 NA ASRDQGLVGNQPQH
few 15 TRBV6-5 TRBD1 ASSYNRLQGVSYEQY
many 10 TRBV7-2 NA ASSLISYEQY
many 9 TRBV20-1 TRBD1 SVKDRDGYT
many 14 TRBV20-1 TRBD1 SARDGGQVAPGELF
many 12 TRBV7-8 NA ASSRTVLKETQY
many 11 TRBV20-1 NA SANDRINYGYT
many 13 TRBV6-5 TRBD2 ASSYSRAGGHEQY
many 13 TRBV7-9 NA ASSLLGGNSYEQY
NA 13 TRBV6-1 NA ASTPRAGPGNTIY
many 13 TRBV7-9 NA ASSLTWTTQETQY
few 12 TRBV11-1 NA ASSWTAGASEAF
few 9 TRBV11-1 NA ASTSGTEAF
many 16 TRBV7-8 NA ASSLARWGRDPDYEQY
NA 13 TRBV7-9 NA ASSLDLIGNTEAF
few 10 TRBV12-3/TRBV12-4 NA ASTRDPKEQY
many 14 TRBV12-3/TRBV12-4 NA ASSYIRGGSNQPQH
many 13 TRBV7-2 TRBD1 ASSFQPGQGNEQY